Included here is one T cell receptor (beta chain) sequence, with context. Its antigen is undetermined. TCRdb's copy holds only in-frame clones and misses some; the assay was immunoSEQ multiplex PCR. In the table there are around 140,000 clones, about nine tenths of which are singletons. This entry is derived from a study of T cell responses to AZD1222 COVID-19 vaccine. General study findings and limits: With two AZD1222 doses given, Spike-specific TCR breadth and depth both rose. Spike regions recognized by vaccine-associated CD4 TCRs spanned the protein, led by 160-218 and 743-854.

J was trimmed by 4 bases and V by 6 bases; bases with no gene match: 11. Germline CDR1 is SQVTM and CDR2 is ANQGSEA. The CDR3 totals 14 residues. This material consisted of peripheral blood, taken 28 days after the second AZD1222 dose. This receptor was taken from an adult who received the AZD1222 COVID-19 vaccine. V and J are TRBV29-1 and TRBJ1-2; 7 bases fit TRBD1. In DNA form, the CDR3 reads TGCAGCGTCGTGAAACAGGGGATTATCTATGGCTACACCTTC. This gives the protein CSVVKQGIIYGYTF.